This paragraph covers one TCR beta chain sequence. Using immunoSEQ multiplex PCR, the repertoire was profiled, and TCRdb retains in-frame clones only, with some absent. This table holds under 150,000 clones, 70% to 90% found once. The sample belongs to a study of blood T cell repertoires in COVID-19. All recovered Cohort 3 donors got two negative PCRs, got clearance, or saw symptom resolution. This receptor was taken from a woman aged 50 to 60 who had recovered from COVID-19. The sequenced sample consisted of PBMCs or T cells enriched from blood (not recorded which).

CDR3 amino acids: CASSPGSEGQPQHF. The CDR3 DNA reads as TGCGCCAGCAGCCCTGGGTCGGAGGGTCAGCCCCAGCATTTT. This sequence joins TRBV5-1 and TRBJ1-5; D not certain. From germline, CDR1 is SGHRS and CDR2 YFSETQ. Trimming took 4 bases from V and 6 from J, leaving 14 bases between them. The CDR3 extends over 14 amino acids.